These 21 T cell receptor beta chains came from one sample sequenced in a study of T cells expressing NK-cell markers (dated by TCRdb to 2018 to 2021). Receptors were amplified or captured by 5' RACE. Sequencing took place on an Illumina HiSeq 2000. TCRdb reprocessed the reads, so every CDR3 protein sequence counts as one entry and DNA is not shown. The sample's clone listing holds about 170,000 distinct CDR3 sequences. Of the sample, around 20% is held by the ten largest clones. Sequenced material: blood T cells: a sorted CD56 or NKG2C T cell subset, CD4+ or CD8+ T cells, or bulk PBMC T cells (not recorded which). Receptors were obtained from a man aged 18-75 years in good health.

V usage is TRBV12-3 or TRBV12-4 and J usage is TRBJ2-7; TCRdb picks TRBD1, but there is no DNA to check that call. The CDR3 length is 18 residues. The CDR3 loop is CASSQPSADRASTYEQYF.

This chain connects TRBV3-1 to TRBJ2-1; TCRdb picks TRBD1, but there is no DNA to check that call. The CDR3 is 15 amino acids. Germline V gene data show CDR1 as LGHDT and CDR2 as YNNKEL (reference sequence). The CDR3 reads CASSQDVQGWNEQFF.

The chain joins TRBV27 to TRBJ2-5; TCRdb calls TRBD2, which cannot be checked without DNA. CDR1 and CDR2 from the germline V gene are MNHEY and SMNVEV (reference sequence). The CDR3 contains 14 residues. CDR3 residues: CASSKTSLQETQYF.

The CDR3 reads CASSDGTGAYNEQFF. The V and J genes are TRBV27 and TRBJ2-1; TCRdb picks TRBD1, but there is no DNA to check that call. The CDR3 is 15 amino acids. CDR1 and CDR2 (germline): MNHEY, SMNVEV (reference sequence).

The chain couples TRBV5-6 to TRBJ2-1; TCRdb proposes TRBD1, but this gene call is untestable without DNA. CDR1 is SGHDT and CDR2 is YYEEEE in the germline V gene. The CDR3 covers 14 residues. The CDR3 spells CASAGWGRGDEQFF.

V and J are TRBV7-8 and TRBJ1-4. The CDR3 is 16 amino acids. Germline loops: CDR1 SGHVS, CDR2 FQNEAQ. CDR3 region: CASSLYFGDRGEKLFF.

The chain is built from TRBV27 and TRBJ2-7; TCRdb calls TRBD1, which cannot be checked without DNA. Germline V gene data show CDR1 as MNHEY and CDR2 as SMNVEV (reference sequence). The CDR3 is 13 amino acids. CDR3 sequence: CASSNTGTYEQYF.

The chain employs TRBV24-1 and TRBJ1-5. The length of the CDR3 is 13 residues. CDR1 is KGHDR, CDR2 SFDVKD, per germline. The CDR3 is CATSDSANQPQHF.

The gene calls are TRBV11-2 and TRBJ2-1; TCRdb lists TRBD2, though no DNA is available to test this call. Looked up from germline, CDR1 is SGHAT and CDR2 is FQNNGV. The CDR3 is 14 amino acids. CDR3 residues: CASSSAPTSGEQFF.

This rearrangement joins TRBV25-1 to TRBJ2-1. The CDR3 contains 13 residues. Germline V gives CDR1 MGHDK, CDR2 SYGVNS. CDR3 protein: CASSELGNNEQFF.

The gene calls are TRBV6-1 and TRBJ2-7; the TCRdb D gene call, TRBD1, has no DNA to confirm it. The CDR3 totals 16 residues. Germline V gene lookup returns CDR1 MNHNS and CDR2 SASEGT. The CDR3: CASSRGTPGYGYEQYF.

The chain joins TRBV5-4 to TRBJ2-1; TCRdb reports TRBD2, a call that lacks DNA to check it against. Germline V CDR1 and CDR2: SGHNT, YYREEE (reference sequence). This CDR3 comprises 14 residues. CDR3 loop: CASYLAGGNNEQFF.

The chain employs TRBV19 and TRBJ2-7; the TCRdb call, TRBD1, lacks DNA for checking. CDR1 and CDR2 (germline): LNHDA, SQIVND (reference sequence). The CDR3 covers 14 residues. The CDR3 sequence: CASSQGQGNYEQYF.

This rearrangement joins TRBV9 to TRBJ2-4; as DNA is missing, the TRBD1 call by TCRdb cannot be tested. Per germline, CDR1 SGDLS and CDR2 YYNGEE. The CDR3 covers 16 residues. The CDR3 sequence is CASSVGAGKRIDIQYF.

The rearrangement joins TRBV11-2 to TRBJ1-2; TCRdb returns TRBD1, unconfirmable since there is no DNA. From germline, CDR1 is SGHAT and CDR2 FQNNGV. The CDR3 is 16 residues long. This chain's CDR3 is CASSLTPGDPIYGYTF.

By frequency, this clonotype is medium-sized (0.01 to 0.1%). This rearrangement joins TRBV7-3 to TRBJ2-3; TCRdb proposes TRBD1, but this gene call is untestable without DNA. CDR1 is SGHTA and CDR2 is FQGTGA in the germline V gene. This CDR3 contains 15 residues. CDR3 loop: CASSLTTGRADTQYF.

This chain joins TRBV28 and TRBJ2-7; without DNA, the TCRdb call of TRBD1 cannot be checked. This CDR3 is 14 amino acids long. Looked up from germline, CDR1 is MDHEN and CDR2 is SYDVKM. The CDR3: CASSFVGQALPPYF.

The genes are TRBV7-6 and TRBJ2-1; TCRdb selects TRBD1, and the lack of DNA leaves this call unchecked. The germline V gene encodes CDR1 SGHVS and CDR2 FNYEAQ. This CDR3 region has 16 residues. CDR3 in amino acids: CASSLATAPPYNEQFF.

The rearrangement uses TRBV4-2 and TRBJ1-2. CDR3 length: 14 residues. Germline V gives CDR1 LGHNA, CDR2 YNFKEQ. The CDR3 reads CASSQPQSAIGYTF.

The chain has TRBV28 and TRBJ2-7; the TCRdb call, TRBD1, lacks DNA for checking. The CDR3 totals 16 residues. Germline lookup yields CDR1 MDHEN and CDR2 SYDVKM. The CDR3 sequence: CASSRAGDLTSYEQYF. The whole variable domain, remainder taken from reference TRBV28 and TRBJ2-7, is DVKVTQSSRYLVKRTGEKVFLECVQDMDHENMFWYRQDPGLGLRLIYFSYDVKMKEKGDIPEGYSVSREKKERFSLILESASTNQTSMYLCASSRAGDLTSYEQYFGPGTRLTVT.

The gene calls are TRBV4-1 and TRBJ2-6. The germline V gene encodes CDR1 MGHRA and CDR2 YSYEKL. The CDR3 has 15 amino acids. The CDR3 sequence: CVSSQLRTGANVLTF.